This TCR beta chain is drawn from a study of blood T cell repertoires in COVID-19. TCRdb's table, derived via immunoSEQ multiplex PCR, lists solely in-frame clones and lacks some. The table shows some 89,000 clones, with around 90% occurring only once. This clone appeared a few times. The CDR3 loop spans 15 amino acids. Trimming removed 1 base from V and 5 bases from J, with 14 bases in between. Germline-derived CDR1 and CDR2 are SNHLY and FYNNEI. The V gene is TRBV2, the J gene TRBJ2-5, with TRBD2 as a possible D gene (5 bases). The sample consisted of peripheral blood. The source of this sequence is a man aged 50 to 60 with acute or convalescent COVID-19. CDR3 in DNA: TGTGCCAGCAGTGAAGGTCCTCGGGGATCGGAGACCCAGTACTTC. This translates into CASSEGPRGSETQYF.